This T cell receptor beta chain was profiled in a study of T cell responses to AZD1222 COVID-19 vaccine. Study-level background: Timing groups of about 4 and about 12 weeks for second doses were pooled. Study outcomes and limitations: Spike-wide coverage was observed for vaccine-associated CD4 TCRs, with dominant responses at 160-218 and 743-854.

A note on this clone: Its antigen is unidentified.

The repertoire was sequenced with immunoSEQ multiplex PCR; TCRdb's copy has only in-frame clones and lacks some. This sample yields over 150,000 clones, of which about 87% are seen a single time; around 3% belongs to the top ten. Looked up from germline, CDR1 is LNHDA and CDR2 is SQIVND (reference sequence). V shed 7 bases and J 7 bases; nucleotides not matched to a gene: 10. This CDR3 region has 15 residues. The rearrangement uses TRBV19 and TRBJ2-2, with 9 bases that match TRBD2. The receptor was derived from an adult in good health. Sequenced here: peripheral blood, sampled on day 0 of AZD1222 vaccination. The CDR3, as DNA: TGTGCCAGTAATTATCTAGCGGGGCGTAGCGGGGAGCTGTTTTTT. Its translation is CASNYLAGRSGELFF.